These T cell receptor beta chains were read from a single sample in a study of Ad26.COV2.S vaccination and SARS-CoV-2 variants. Sequenced by immunoSEQ multiplex PCR; TCRdb stores in-frame clones only, minus some. Of 300,000 to 350,000 clones listed, roughly 90% are singletons. This material consisted of peripheral blood, taken in a trial of Ad26.COV2.S vaccine versus placebo. The receptors come from a person between 18 and 60 years old who received the Ad26.COV2.S COVID-19 vaccine or a placebo. CDR3s include the opening cysteine and the closing phenylalanine or tryptophan. A D gene is named only where the DNA matches it firmly. Expanded clones are given a class, and other clones once, few, many or no size at all.

TRBV9	TRBJ2-5	NA	TRBD2	TGTGCCAGCAGCCCCGGAGGCCTTAGCGGGATAGAGACCCAGTACTTC	CASSPGGLSGIETQYF
TRBV6-5	TRBJ2-6	NA	NA	TGTGCCAGCAGTTTTACAGACTCTGGGGCCAACGTCCTGACTTTC	CASSFTDSGANVLTF
TRBV16	TRBJ1-2	NA	TRBD1	TGTGCCAGCAGCCATGTTGACAGGGGAGGCGCCTTC	CASSHVDRGGAF
TRBV6-5	TRBJ1-2	NA	NA	TGTGCCAGCAAGGATGCGAATTCTAACTATGGCTACACCTTC	CASKDANSNYGYTF
TRBV7-2	TRBJ2-3	few	NA	TGTGCCAGCAGCTTGCAGAACACAGATACGCAGTATTTT	CASSLQNTDTQYF
TRBV14	TRBJ2-1	NA	NA	TGTGCCAGCAGCCAAGGGAGGGGGGGCCCCTCCTACAATGAGCAGTTCTTC	CASSQGRGGPSYNEQFF
TRBV7-2	TRBJ1-1	NA	NA	TGTGCCAGCAGCCCAGATGCAGGGAGCACTGAAGCTTTCTTT	CASSPDAGSTEAFF
TRBV28	TRBJ2-7	NA	TRBD2	TGTGCCAGCAGTTCCCCCGGACTAGCGGCACACACCTACGAGCAGTACTTC	CASSSPGLAAHTYEQYF
TRBV12-5	TRBJ1-3	NA	NA	TGTGCTAGTGGTTTGTCAGGGGCGGGAAACACCATATATTTT	CASGLSGAGNTIYF
TRBV18	TRBJ2-5	NA	NA	TGTGCCAGCTCACCACCGGGGGGTAAACAAGAGACCCAGTACTTC	CASSPPGGKQETQYF
TRBV6-2/TRBV6-3	TRBJ1-2	few	TRBD1	TGTGCCAGCAGTTATTCCACTAGCGCAGGGGGCCGTGGCTATGGCTACACCTTC	CASSYSTSAGGRGYGYTF
TRBV3-1/TRBV3-2	TRBJ1-4	NA	NA	TGTGCCAGCAGCCATGAGCCCGGGACGGCTAATGAAAAACTGTTTTTT	CASSHEPGTANEKLFF
TRBV27	TRBJ1-2	NA	NA	TGTGCCAGTCGGAGGGGCGGCATCAGTGGCTACACCTTC	CASRRGGISGYTF
TRBV11-2	TRBJ2-1	once	NA	TGTGCCAGCAGCTTAGTGAGGGGAAAGGGTCAGCAGTTCTTC	CASSLVRGKGQQFF
TRBV2	TRBJ2-1	NA	TRBD2	TGTGCCAGCAGTGAATTTCCCCTCCTAGCGGGGGGGCCATATGAGCAGTTCTTC	CASSEFPLLAGGPYEQFF
TRBV7-2	TRBJ1-1	once	NA	TGTGCCAGCAGCTCCCCCAATGGCGCTGAAGCTTTCTTT	CASSSPNGAEAFF
TRBV9	TRBJ1-3	NA	NA	TGTGCCAGCAGCGTCGATAGTCCCAGAATAAGCGGAAACACCATATATTTT	CASSVDSPRISGNTIYF
TRBV13	TRBJ2-5	NA	TRBD2	TGTGCCAGCAGCTTAAGCGGGGGGACGTGGGAGACCCAGTACTTC	CASSLSGGTWETQYF
TRBV7-8	TRBJ2-5	NA	TRBD1	TGTGCCAGCAGCTTAGTTACAGGGGGAAAAGAGACCCAGTACTTC	CASSLVTGGKETQYF
TRBV29-1	TRBJ2-1	once	NA	TGCAGCGTTGGAGGTTCAGACTCCTACAATGAGCAGTTCTTC	CSVGGSDSYNEQFF
TRBV7-9	TRBJ2-1	NA	NA	TGTGCCAGCAGCCTATTGACTGTGAGCTCCTACAATGAGCAGTTCTTC	CASSLLTVSSYNEQFF
TRBV27	TRBJ2-1	once	TRBD2	TGTGCCAGCAGTTTGGGGACTAGCGGGAGAATATTAAATGAGCAGTTCTTC	CASSLGTSGRILNEQFF
TRBV29-1	TRBJ1-2	NA	NA	TGCAGCGTTGAGAGAAGCGGACAAGTCTATGGCTACACCTTC	CSVERSGQVYGYTF
TRBV5-4	TRBJ2-7	NA	TRBD1	TGTGCCAGCAGCTCTAGGACAGGGGGCTCCTACGAGCAGTACTTC	CASSSRTGGSYEQYF
TRBV5-6	TRBJ2-2	NA	NA	TGTGCCAGCAGCTCAGACACGTTCGTGGAGCTGTTTTTT	CASSSDTFVELFF
TRBV7-9	TRBJ2-1	NA	TRBD2	TGTGCCAGCAGCTCCTCCGGACTAGCGGACTACAATGAGCAGTTCTTC	CASSSSGLADYNEQFF
TRBV27	TRBJ2-4	NA	NA	TGTGCCAGCAGTTCCTACCAAGGTGGGGACATTCAGTACTTC	CASSSYQGGDIQYF